Below are 4 T cell receptor beta chains sequenced from a single sample in a study of beta chain features in type 1 diabetes. Study-wide points: TCRB CDR3 length was moderately but significantly reduced in all four CD4+ subsets of Type 1 diabetes patients.

These receptors lack a known antigen. Every bit of the isolated RNA underwent reverse transcription, so sequencing read expressed TCRB transcripts. Sequencing used immunoSEQ multiplex PCR; TCRdb keeps in-frame clones, though not all of them. The data show 100,000 to 150,000 clones, with around 9% seen just once and 0.75% held by the top ten. Material for sequencing was central memory CD4+ T cells from blood. The receptors were gathered from a young man with type 1 diabetes.

This chain joins TRBV7-2 and TRBJ1-2; D not resolved. V was pared by 1 base and J by 7 bases, with 16 bases between. The CDR3 length is 15 residues. The germline gives CDR1 SGHTA, CDR2 FQGNSA. CDR3 amino acids: CASSLEGRGVGGYTF. The CDR3 nucleotides are TGTGCCAGCAGCTTAGAAGGCCGGGGAGTAGGTGGCTACACCTTC.

This clone was seen a handful of times. The J gene is TRBJ1-5, the V gene TRBV28; a weak D match, TRBD1 (6 bases). With 6 bases removed from V and 0 bases from J, the gap between germline ends came to 15 bases. CDR1 and CDR2 from the germline V gene are MDHEN and SYDVKM. CDR3 length equals 16 residues. CDR3: CASSPLGGASNQPQHF. The CDR3 coding sequence is TGTGCCAGCAGCCCCTTGGGGGGGGCTAGCAATCAGCCCCAGCATTTT.

This clone was counted a few times. The V and J genes are TRBV7-2 and TRBJ2-1; the match to TRBD1 covers 9 bases. The CDR3 spans 16 residues. J lost 5 bases, V lost 6 bases, and 11 bases had no gene match. Germline CDR1 SGHTA, CDR2 FQGNSA. The CDR3 DNA reads as TGTGCCAGCAGGCCCCCCGGGACAGGGAGAAACAATGAGCAGTTCTTC. Translation gives CASRPPGTGRNNEQFF.

The CDR3 spells CASRGTGGMETQYF. The CDR3 DNA is TGTGCCAGCAGAGGTACAGGGGGCATGGAGACCCAGTACTTC. The chain couples TRBV2 to TRBJ2-5, with 9 bases lining up with TRBD1. V shed 6 bases, J shed 5 bases, and the junction held 7 bases outside the gene matches. CDR3 size: 14 residues. Germline V gives CDR1 SNHLY, CDR2 FYNNEI. The full variable domain, in which reference TRBV2 and TRBJ2-5 provide the parts outside the CDR3, is EPEVTQTPSHQVTQMGQEVILRCVPISNHLYFYWYRQILGQKVEFLVSFYNNEISEKSEIFDDQFSVERPDGSNFTLKIRSTKLEDSAMYFCASRGTGGMETQYFGPGTRLLVL.